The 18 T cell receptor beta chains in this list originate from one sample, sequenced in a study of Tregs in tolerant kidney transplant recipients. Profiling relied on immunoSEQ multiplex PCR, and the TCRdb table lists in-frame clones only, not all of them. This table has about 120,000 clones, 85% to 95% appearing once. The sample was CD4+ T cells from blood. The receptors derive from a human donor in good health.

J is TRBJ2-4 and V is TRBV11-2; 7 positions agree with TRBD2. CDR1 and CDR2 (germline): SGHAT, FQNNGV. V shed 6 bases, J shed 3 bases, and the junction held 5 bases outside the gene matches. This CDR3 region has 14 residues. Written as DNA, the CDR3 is TGTGCCAGCAGTTCCCTAGCGGACAAAAACATTCAGTACTTC. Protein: CASSSLADKNIQYF.

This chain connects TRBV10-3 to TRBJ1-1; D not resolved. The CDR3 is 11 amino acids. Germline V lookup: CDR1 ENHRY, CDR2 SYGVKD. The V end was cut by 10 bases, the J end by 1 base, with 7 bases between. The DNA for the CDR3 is TGTGCCAGCTTAGGGAACACTGAAGCTTTCTTT. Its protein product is CASLGNTEAFF.

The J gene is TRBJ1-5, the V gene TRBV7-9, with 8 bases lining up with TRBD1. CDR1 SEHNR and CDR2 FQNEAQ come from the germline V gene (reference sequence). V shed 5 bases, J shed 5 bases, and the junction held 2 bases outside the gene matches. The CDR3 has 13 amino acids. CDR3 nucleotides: TGTGCCAGCAGCACACAGGGGGATCAGCCCCAGCATTTT. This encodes CASSTQGDQPQHF.

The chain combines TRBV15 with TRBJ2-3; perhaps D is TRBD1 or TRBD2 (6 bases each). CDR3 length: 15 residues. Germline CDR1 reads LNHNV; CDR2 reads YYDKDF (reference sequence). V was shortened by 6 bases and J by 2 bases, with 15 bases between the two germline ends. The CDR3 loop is CATRGGGMDTDTQYF. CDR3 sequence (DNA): TGTGCCACCAGAGGAGGGGGAATGGACACAGATACGCAGTATTTT.

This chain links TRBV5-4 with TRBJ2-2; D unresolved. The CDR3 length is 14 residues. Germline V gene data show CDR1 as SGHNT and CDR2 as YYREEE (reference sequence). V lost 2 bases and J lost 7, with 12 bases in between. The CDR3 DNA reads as TGTGCCAGCAGCTTTTGGGGTTTTGGCGGGGAGCTGTTTTTT. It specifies CASSFWGFGGELFF.

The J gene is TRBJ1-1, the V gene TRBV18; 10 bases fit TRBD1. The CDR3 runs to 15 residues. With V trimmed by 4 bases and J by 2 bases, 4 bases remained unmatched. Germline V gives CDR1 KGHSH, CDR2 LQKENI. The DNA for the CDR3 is TGTGCCAGCTCACTGCGACAGGGGGCAAACACTGAAGCTTTCTTT. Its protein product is CASSLRQGANTEAFF.

Written as DNA, the CDR3 is TGTGCCAGTAGTCTCCGGGTGGGCGAACTTGAAGCTTTCTTT. Encoded protein: CASSLRVGELEAFF. This chain links TRBV19 with TRBJ1-1; D uncertain. Trimming removed 5 bases at V and 7 bases at J, with 17 bases between. This CDR3 is 14 amino acids long. Germline V gene sequence: CDR1 LNHDA, CDR2 SQIVND (reference sequence).

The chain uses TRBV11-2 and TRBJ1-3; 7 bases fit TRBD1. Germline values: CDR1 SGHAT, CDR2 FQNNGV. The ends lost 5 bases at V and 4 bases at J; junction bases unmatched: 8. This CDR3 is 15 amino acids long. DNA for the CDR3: TGTGCCAGCAGCCAGGGACAGACATGGGGAAACACCATATATTTT. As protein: CASSQGQTWGNTIYF.

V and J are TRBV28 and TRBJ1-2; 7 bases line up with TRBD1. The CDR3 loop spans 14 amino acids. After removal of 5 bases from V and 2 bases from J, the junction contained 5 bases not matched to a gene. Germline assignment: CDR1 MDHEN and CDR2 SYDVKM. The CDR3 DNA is TGTGCCAGCAGTCCCGACAGGGAGAACTATGGCTACACCTTC. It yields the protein CASSPDRENYGYTF.

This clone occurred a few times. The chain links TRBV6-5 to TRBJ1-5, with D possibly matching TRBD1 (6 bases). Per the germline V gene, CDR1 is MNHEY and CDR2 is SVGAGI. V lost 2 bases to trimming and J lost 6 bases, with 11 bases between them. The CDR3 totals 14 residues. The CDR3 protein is CASSYAGGGQPQHF. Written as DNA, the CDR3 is TGTGCCAGCAGTTACGCGGGGGGCGGTCAGCCCCAGCATTTT.

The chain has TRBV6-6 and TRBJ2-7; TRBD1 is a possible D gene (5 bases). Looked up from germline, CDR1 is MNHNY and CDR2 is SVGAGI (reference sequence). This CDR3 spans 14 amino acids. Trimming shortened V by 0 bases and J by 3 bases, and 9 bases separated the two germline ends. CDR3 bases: TGTGCCAGCAGTTACTCGTCAGGGAACTACGAGCAGTACTTC. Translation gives CASSYSSGNYEQYF.

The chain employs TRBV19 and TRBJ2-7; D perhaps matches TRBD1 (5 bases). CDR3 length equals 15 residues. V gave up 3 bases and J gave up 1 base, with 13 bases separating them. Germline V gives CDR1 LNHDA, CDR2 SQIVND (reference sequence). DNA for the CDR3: TGTGCCAGTAGTATTGAGGCAAGGGGATCCTACGAGCAGTACTTC. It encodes CASSIEARGSYEQYF.

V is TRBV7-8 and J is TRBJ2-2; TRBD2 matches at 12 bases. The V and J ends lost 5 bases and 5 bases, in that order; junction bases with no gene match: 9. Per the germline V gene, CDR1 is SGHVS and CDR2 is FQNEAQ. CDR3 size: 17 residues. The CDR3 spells CASSVTIGLAGTGELFF. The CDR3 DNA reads TGTGCCAGCAGCGTCACCATAGGACTAGCGGGAACCGGGGAGCTGTTTTTT. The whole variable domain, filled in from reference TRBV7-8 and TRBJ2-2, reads GAGVSQSPRYKVAKRGQDVALRCDPISGHVSLFWYQQALGQGPEFLTYFQNEAQLDKSGLPSDRFFAERPEGSVSTLKIQRTQQEDSAVYLCASSVTIGLAGTGELFFGEGSRLTVL.

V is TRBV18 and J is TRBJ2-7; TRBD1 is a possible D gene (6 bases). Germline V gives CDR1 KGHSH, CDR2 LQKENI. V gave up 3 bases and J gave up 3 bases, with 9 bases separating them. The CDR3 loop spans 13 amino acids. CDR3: CASSPDSFYEQYF. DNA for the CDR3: TGTGCCAGCTCACCGGACAGTTTCTACGAGCAGTACTTC.

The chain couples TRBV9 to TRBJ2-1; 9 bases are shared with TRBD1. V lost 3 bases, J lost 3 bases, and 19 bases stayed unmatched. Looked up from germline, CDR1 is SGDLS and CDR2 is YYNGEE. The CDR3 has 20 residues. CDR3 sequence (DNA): TGTGCCAGCAGCGCGGGGAGGGGACAGGGCGAGCGGGTAGTCTACAATGAGCAGTTCTTC. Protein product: CASSAGRGQGERVVYNEQFF.

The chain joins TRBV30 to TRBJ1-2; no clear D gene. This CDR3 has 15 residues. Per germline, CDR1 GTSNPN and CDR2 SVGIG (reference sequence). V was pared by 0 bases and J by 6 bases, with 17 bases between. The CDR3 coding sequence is TGTGCCTGGAGTGTAATTGGGCGGTCCTTCGATGGCTACACCTTC. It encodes CAWSVIGRSFDGYTF.

The CDR3 loop is CASSLDNRGLGGYTF. CDR3 in DNA: TGTGCCAGCAGCTTGGACAACAGGGGACTGGGCGGCTACACCTTC. V gene TRBV7-9 combines with J gene TRBJ1-2; 7 nucleotides line up with TRBD1. CDR1 and CDR2 from the germline V gene are SEHNR and FQNEAQ (reference sequence). This CDR3 contains 15 residues. The trim removed 3 bases at V and 8 bases at J, leaving 12 bases unmatched.

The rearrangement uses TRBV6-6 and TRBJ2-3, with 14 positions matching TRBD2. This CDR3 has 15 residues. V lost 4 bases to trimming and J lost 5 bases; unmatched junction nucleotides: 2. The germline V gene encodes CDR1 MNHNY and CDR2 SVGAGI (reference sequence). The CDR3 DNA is TGTGCCAGCAGTTTGGGACTAGCGGGAGTAGATACGCAGTATTTT. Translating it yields CASSLGLAGVDTQYF.